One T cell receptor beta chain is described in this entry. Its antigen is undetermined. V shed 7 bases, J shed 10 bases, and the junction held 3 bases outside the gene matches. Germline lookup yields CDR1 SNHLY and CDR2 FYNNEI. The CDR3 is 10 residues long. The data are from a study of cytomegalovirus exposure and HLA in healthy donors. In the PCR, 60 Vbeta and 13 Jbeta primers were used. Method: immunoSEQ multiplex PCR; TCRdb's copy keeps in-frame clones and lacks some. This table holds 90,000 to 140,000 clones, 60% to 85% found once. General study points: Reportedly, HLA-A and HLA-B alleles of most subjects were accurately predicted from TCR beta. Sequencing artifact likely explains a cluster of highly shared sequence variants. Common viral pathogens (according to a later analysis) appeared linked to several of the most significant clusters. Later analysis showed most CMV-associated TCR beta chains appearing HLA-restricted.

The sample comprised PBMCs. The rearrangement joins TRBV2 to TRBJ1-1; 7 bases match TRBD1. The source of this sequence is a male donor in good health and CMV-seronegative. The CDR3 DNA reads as TGTGCCAGCACCACAGGGGTAGCTTTCTTT. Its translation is CASTTGVAFF. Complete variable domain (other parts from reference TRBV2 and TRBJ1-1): EPEVTQTPSHQVTQMGQEVILRCVPISNHLYFYWYRQILGQKVEFLVSFYNNEISEKSEIFDDQFSVERPDGSNFTLKIRSTKLEDSAMYFCASTTGVAFFGQGTRLTVV.